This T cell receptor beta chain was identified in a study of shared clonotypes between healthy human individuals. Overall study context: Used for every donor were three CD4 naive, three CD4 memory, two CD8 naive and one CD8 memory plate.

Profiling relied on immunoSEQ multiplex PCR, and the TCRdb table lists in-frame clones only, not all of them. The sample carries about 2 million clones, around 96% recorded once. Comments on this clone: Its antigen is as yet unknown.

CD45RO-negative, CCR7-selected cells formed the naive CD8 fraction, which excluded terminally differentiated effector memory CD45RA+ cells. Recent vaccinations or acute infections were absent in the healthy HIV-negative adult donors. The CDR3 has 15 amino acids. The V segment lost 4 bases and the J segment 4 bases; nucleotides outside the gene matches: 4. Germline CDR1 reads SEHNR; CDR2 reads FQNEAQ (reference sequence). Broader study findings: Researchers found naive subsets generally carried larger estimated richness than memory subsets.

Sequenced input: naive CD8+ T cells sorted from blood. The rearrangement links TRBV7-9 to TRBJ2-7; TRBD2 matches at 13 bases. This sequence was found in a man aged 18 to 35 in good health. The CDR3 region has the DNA TGTGCCAGCAGCTCGCGGGGACTAGCGGGGTACGAGCAGTACTTC. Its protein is CASSSRGLAGYEQYF. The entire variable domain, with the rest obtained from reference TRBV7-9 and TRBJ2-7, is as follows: DTGVSQNPRHKITKRGQNVTFRCDPISEHNRLYWYRQTLGQGPEFLTYFQNEAQLEKSRLLSDRFSAERPKGSFSTLEIQRTEQGDSAMYLCASSSRGLAGYEQYFGPGTRLTVT.